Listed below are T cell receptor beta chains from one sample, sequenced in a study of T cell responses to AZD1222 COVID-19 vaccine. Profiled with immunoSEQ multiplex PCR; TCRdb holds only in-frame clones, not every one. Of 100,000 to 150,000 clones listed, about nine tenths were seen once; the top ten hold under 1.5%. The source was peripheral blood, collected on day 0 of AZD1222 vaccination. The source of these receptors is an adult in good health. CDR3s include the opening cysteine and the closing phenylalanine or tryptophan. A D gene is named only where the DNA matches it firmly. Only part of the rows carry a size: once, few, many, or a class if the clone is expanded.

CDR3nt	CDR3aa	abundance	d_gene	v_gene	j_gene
TGTGCCAGCAGCGTTGATTCTGGGGGCCCCGATACGCAGTATTTT	CASSVDSGGPDTQYF	-	-	TRBV7-9	TRBJ2-3
TGTGCCAGCAGCGCGAGGACAGGGGGCAATCAGCCCCAGCATTTT	CASSARTGGNQPQHF	few	TRBD1	TRBV9	TRBJ1-5
TGTGCTAGCGGATGGGCCACCAATTCACCCCTCCACTTT	CASGWATNSPLHF	-	-	TRBV27	TRBJ1-6
TGTGCCAGCAAAGCCAGCGGGGCTACCTACGAGCAGTACTTC	CASKASGATYEQYF	-	TRBD2	TRBV6-5	TRBJ2-7
TGTGCCAGCAGCCGGGACAGGGTTTCACCCCTCCACTTT	CASSRDRVSPLHF	-	TRBD1	TRBV3-1/TRBV3-2	TRBJ1-6
TGTGCCAGTAGCCCCCTGGGGGGACTTAACTATGGCTACACCTTC	CASSPLGGLNYGYTF	once	-	TRBV19	TRBJ1-2
TGTGCCAGCGGAGGACAGAGTACACACTACACCTTC	CASGGQSTHYTF	few	-	TRBV5-4	TRBJ1-2
TGTGCCAGCAGCCTCCGGTCGGGTGGGCCCCAGCATTTT	CASSLRSGGPQHF	-	-	TRBV7-9	TRBJ1-5
TGTGCCAGCAGCTTGGCCGTTTGGGGGCCCCACGAGCAGTACTTC	CASSLAVWGPHEQYF	-	-	TRBV5-8	TRBJ2-7
TGTGCCTGGCTTCGGACAGGGGAGACCTATGGCTACACCTTC	CAWLRTGETYGYTF	-	TRBD1	TRBV30	TRBJ1-2
TGTGCCACCAGTGATTTCCCGGGGAGGACCCAGTACTTC	CATSDFPGRTQYF	-	-	TRBV24-1	TRBJ2-5
TGTGCCTGGTCCCGGGACAGGGGAGGAGGCTACACCTTC	CAWSRDRGGGYTF	-	TRBD1	TRBV30	TRBJ1-2
TGTGCCAGTAGCCCGAGCCAGGTCCCACGGCAGTACTTC	CASSPSQVPRQYF	-	-	TRBV19	TRBJ2-7
TGCGCCAGCAGCATGACAGGGACCAGCTCTGGAAACACCATATATTTT	CASSMTGTSSGNTIYF	once	TRBD1	TRBV5-1	TRBJ1-3
TGTGCCAGCAGTCCCCTGGGGACAGGGAAACGTGGGGCCAACGTCCTGACTTTC	CASSPLGTGKRGANVLTF	-	TRBD1	TRBV6-6	TRBJ2-6
TGTGCCAGCTCATCCGACAGGGCCACTGAAGCTTTCTTT	CASSSDRATEAFF	-	TRBD1	TRBV18	TRBJ1-1
TGTGCCAGCAGTGAAATGAGGGGCAATCAGCCCCAGCATTTT	CASSEMRGNQPQHF	-	-	TRBV6-1	TRBJ1-5
TGTGCCAGCAGTTTTGGGACAGGGGGCGCCGGCTCCTATAATTCACCCCTCCACTTT	CASSFGTGGAGSYNSPLHF	once	TRBD1	TRBV27	TRBJ1-6
TGTGCCAGCAGTTTTGCCAGGGGATACGAGCAGTACTTC	CASSFARGYEQYF	-	-	TRBV2	TRBJ2-7
TGTGCCACCAGCTCAACGAACACTGAAGCTTTCTTT	CATSSTNTEAFF	-	-	TRBV15	TRBJ1-1
TGTGCCAGCAGCCAAGCAGCCCCACGTACCGAGCAGTACTTC	CASSQAAPRTEQYF	-	-	TRBV3-1/TRBV3-2	TRBJ2-7
TGTGCCAGCAGTGACGCGAACACAGATACGCAGTATTTT	CASSDANTDTQYF	-	-	TRBV6-1	TRBJ2-3
TGTGCCAGCAGCGTAGCGACGGAGAACACTGAAGCTTTCTTT	CASSVATENTEAFF	-	-	TRBV9	TRBJ1-1
TGTGCCAGCTTAAGGGGGGCTGGAGGCAATCAGCCCCAGCATTTT	CASLRGAGGNQPQHF	-	-	TRBV18	TRBJ1-5
TGTGCCAGCAGTTTACCCCAAAGGGGGGACACTGAAGCTTTCTTT	CASSLPQRGDTEAFF	-	-	TRBV28	TRBJ1-1
TGTGCCAGCAGTCCCCGGGACAGGGCGGGAGATACGCAGTATTTT	CASSPRDRAGDTQYF	-	TRBD1	TRBV6-2/TRBV6-3	TRBJ2-3
TGTGCCACCAGCAGACCTCCGGACGACCGGTCACCCCTCCACTTT	CATSRPPDDRSPLHF	-	-	TRBV15	TRBJ1-6
TGTGCCAGCAGCGCAACTAGCGGGGGGGAAGAGACCCAGTACTTC	CASSATSGGEETQYF	once	TRBD2	TRBV9	TRBJ2-5
TGTGCCAGCAGCTTAGGGGGCTACTATAATTCACCCCTCCACTTT	CASSLGGYYNSPLHF	few	-	TRBV7-9	TRBJ1-6
TGTGCCAGCAAATCTCAGGGCTACGAGCAGTACTTC	CASKSQGYEQYF	once	-	TRBV27	TRBJ2-7
TGTGCCAGCAGTGAAACGGGCGGGAGGACAAAAAACATTCAGTACTTC	CASSETGGRTKNIQYF	-	TRBD2	TRBV2	TRBJ2-4
TGTGCCAGCAGCTTGGGTGGGCTAGCGGGCACAGATACGCAGTATTTT	CASSLGGLAGTDTQYF	once	TRBD2	TRBV5-5	TRBJ2-3